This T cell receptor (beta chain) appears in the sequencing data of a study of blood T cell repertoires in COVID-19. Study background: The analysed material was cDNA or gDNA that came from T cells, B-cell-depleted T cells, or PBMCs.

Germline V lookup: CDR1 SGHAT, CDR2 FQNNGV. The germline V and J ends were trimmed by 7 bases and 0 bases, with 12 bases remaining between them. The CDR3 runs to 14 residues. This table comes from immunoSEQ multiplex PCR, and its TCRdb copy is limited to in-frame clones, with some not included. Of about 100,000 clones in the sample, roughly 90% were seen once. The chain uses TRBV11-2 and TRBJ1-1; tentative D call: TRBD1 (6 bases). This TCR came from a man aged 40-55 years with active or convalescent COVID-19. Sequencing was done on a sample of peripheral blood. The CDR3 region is CASTKTGLNTEAFF. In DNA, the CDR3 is TGTGCCAGCACCAAGACAGGACTGAACACTGAAGCTTTCTTT.